The 31 T cell receptor beta chains below all came from one sample that was sequenced in a study of cytomegalovirus exposure and HLA in healthy donors. It was with 60 Vbeta and 13 Jbeta primers that the PCR ran. Clones were read by immunoSEQ multiplex PCR, and TCRdb kept only the in-frame ones, dropping some. The sample carries around 170,000 clones, more than 75% recorded once. Specimen: PBMCs. The source of these receptors is a woman aged 50 to 60 in good health and CMV-seropositive.

The chain carries TRBV5-1 and TRBJ1-2; tentative D call: TRBD1 (6 bases). V was cut by 0 bases and J by 8 bases, with 11 bases left in between. The germline V gene has CDR1 SGHRS and CDR2 YFSETQ. This CDR3 has 13 residues. CDR3 coding DNA: TGCGCCAGCAGCTTGGCAGGGGCGCCGGGCTACACCTTC. Its protein is CASSLAGAPGYTF.

The rearrangement uses TRBV18 and TRBJ2-3, with 11 bases identical to TRBD2. There are 16 residues in the CDR3. With V trimmed by 2 bases and J by 3 bases, 4 bases remained unmatched. Per the germline V gene, CDR1 is KGHSH and CDR2 is LQKENI. The CDR3 reads CASSPFLAGGTDTQYF. The CDR3 coding sequence is TGTGCCAGCTCACCATTTCTAGCGGGGGGAACAGATACGCAGTATTTT.

The genes are TRBV6-4 and TRBJ2-2; a possible D gene is TRBD2 (7 bases). Per germline, CDR1 MRHNA and CDR2 SNTAGT. V was clipped by 7 bases and J by 6 bases, with 15 bases between them. The CDR3 loop spans 14 amino acids. CDR3 in DNA: TGTGCCAGCACCCGAGAAGGGGGGGCCGGGGAGCTGTTTTTT. Translating it yields CASTREGGAGELFF.

Regarding this clone: Other DNA sequences in the sample encode the same CDR3. The chain has TRBV27 and TRBJ1-2; the match to TRBD1 covers 7 bases. V was clipped by 5 bases and J by 5 bases; unmatched bases: 5. The CDR3 length is 13 residues. Germline CDR1 and CDR2: MNHEY and SMNVEV (reference sequence). CDR3 loop: CASSPSTGYGYTF. CDR3 DNA: TGTGCCAGCAGTCCCTCGACAGGGTATGGCTACACCTTC.

A single count supports this clone. The genes are TRBV10-3 and TRBJ2-3; 7 bases line up with TRBD2. The J segment lost 0 bases and the V segment lost 6 bases, leaving 6 bases of the junction unmatched. The CDR3 has 15 amino acids. Germline V lookup: CDR1 ENHRY, CDR2 SYGVKD. The CDR3, as DNA: TGTGCCATCAGCGTTGGAGCGGGGAGCACAGATACGCAGTATTTT. Amino acids: CAISVGAGSTDTQYF.

V and J are TRBV5-5 and TRBJ2-7; the D gene is possibly TRBD1 (6 bases). V shed 4 bases and J shed 4 bases, with 12 bases lying between them. This CDR3 contains 13 residues. Germline-derived CDR1 and CDR2 are SGHKS and YYEKEE (reference sequence). The CDR3 reads CASSRAGVYEQYF. The CDR3 DNA is TGTGCCAGCAGCCGGGCAGGGGTTTACGAGCAGTACTTC.

The chain uses TRBV28 and TRBJ2-5, with 12 bases that match TRBD1. The DNA end is more similar to TRBJ2-7, so the J call may be wrong. Germline V gene sequence: CDR1 MDHEN, CDR2 SYDVKM. The CDR3 has 16 amino acids. In nucleotides, the CDR3 is TGTGCCAGCAGTCCTTGGTGGGGACAGGGGGCCAACGAGCAGTACTTC. This gives the protein CASSPWWGQGANEQYF.

For the CDR3, the DNA is TGTGCCAGCAGCCTAACGTCCGGGTCGGGCTACACCTTC. It yields the protein CASSLTSGSGYTF. V usage is TRBV6-5 and J usage is TRBJ1-2, with D uncertain. V shed 6 bases and J shed 8 bases, with 16 bases lying between them. This CDR3 has 13 amino acids. Germline V gene lookup returns CDR1 MNHEY and CDR2 SVGAGI.

The chain carries TRBV7-2 and TRBJ2-7; tentatively, D is TRBD1 (7 bases). The CDR3 contains 15 residues. The V and J ends lost 5 bases and 4 bases respectively, with 18 bases between them. CDR1 is SGHTA, CDR2 FQGNSA, per germline. CDR3 DNA: TGTGCCAGCAGCCGCCGACAGGGAGGCCTATACGAGCAGTACTTC. This encodes CASSRRQGGLYEQYF. Drawing the rest from reference TRBV7-2 and TRBJ2-7, the complete variable domain is GAGVSQSPSNKVTEKGKDVELRCDPISGHTALYWYRQSLGQGLEFLIYFQGNSAPDKSGLPSDRFSAERTGGSVSTLTIQRTQQEDSAVYLCASSRRQGGLYEQYFGPGTRLTVT.

The chain employs TRBV7-2 and TRBJ2-5, with D uncertain. The V gene lost 1 base and the J gene lost 5 bases, with 5 bases spanning the gap. The CDR3 sequence is 12 residues long. Per germline, CDR1 SGHTA and CDR2 FQGNSA. CDR3 loop: CASSLVRETQYF. In DNA, the CDR3 is TGTGCCAGCAGCTTAGTTCGGGAGACCCAGTACTTC.

This clone came up a few times. The chain is built from TRBV5-1 and TRBJ2-2; 11 bases are a match to TRBD1. The CDR3 contains 16 residues. V shed 2 bases and J 7 bases; nucleotides not matched to a gene: 7. Germline CDR1 is SGHRS and CDR2 is YFSETQ. DNA for the CDR3: TGCGCCAGCAGCTTATTCGCCGGGACAGGGGGCGGGGAGCTGTTTTTT. Translated, it gives CASSLFAGTGGGELFF.

Of note for this clone: At one end the junction does not follow the germline gene, possibly because of a read error. The chain joins TRBV2 to TRBJ1-5, with TRBD1 matching 11 bases. CDR1 is SNHLY, CDR2 FYNNEI, per germline. This CDR3 region has 15 residues. The CDR3 is CASSEGTGGEQPQHF. The CDR3 DNA reads TGTGCCAGCAGCGAAGGGACAGGGGGTGAACAGCCCCAGCATTTT. Variable domain in full (rest from reference TRBV2 and TRBJ1-5): EPEVTQTPSHQVTQMGQEVILRCVPISNHLYFYWYRQILGQKVEFLVSFYNNEISEKSEIFDDQFSVERPDGSNFTLKIRSTKLEDSAMYFCASSEGTGGEQPQHFGDGTRLSIL.

This clone was observed a few times. The rearrangement uses TRBV6-1 and TRBJ1-4, with 9 bases aligning to TRBD1. With 6 bases clipped from V and 8 bases from J, the junction kept 7 bases outside the gene matches. CDR3 length equals 14 residues. The germline gives CDR1 MNHNS, CDR2 SASEGT. CDR3 protein: CASRLTGGEEKLFF. The CDR3 DNA follows: TGTGCCAGCAGGCTAACAGGGGGCGAAGAAAAACTGTTTTTT.

This chain joins TRBV27 and TRBJ2-7; 9 positions agree with TRBD1. CDR1 and CDR2 (germline): MNHEY, SMNVEV (reference sequence). The trim removed 2 bases at V and 6 bases at J, leaving 2 bases unmatched. The CDR3 covers 13 residues. The CDR3 DNA reads TGTGCCAGCAGTTTAAACAGGGGGCTCGAGCAGTACTTC. Translating it yields CASSLNRGLEQYF.

The rearrangement joins TRBV27 to TRBJ2-6, with 8 bases fitting TRBD1. The CDR3 length is 17 residues. Germline-derived CDR1 and CDR2 are MNHEY and SMNVEV (reference sequence). After removal of 2 bases from V and 4 bases from J, the junction contained 7 bases not matched to a gene. The CDR3 DNA reads TGTGCCAGCAGTTTAAGTCAGGGGGCGCTAGGGGCCAACGTCCTGACTTTC. As protein: CASSLSQGALGANVLTF.

The V and J genes are TRBV27 and TRBJ2-1, with D possibly TRBD1 on 6 matching bases. In germline, CDR1 is MNHEY, CDR2 SMNVEV (reference sequence). The CDR3 covers 15 residues. Deletions cut 7 bases from V and 4 bases from J, with 17 bases between. The CDR3 protein is CASKLSGGPYNEQFF. CDR3 nucleotide sequence: TGTGCCAGCAAATTAAGTGGGGGCCCTTACAATGAGCAGTTCTTC.

The CDR3 loop is CASSISGTVSGNTIYF. CDR3 nucleotide sequence: TGCGCCAGCAGCATATCCGGGACAGTCTCTGGAAACACCATATATTTT. The chain employs TRBV5-1 and TRBJ1-3; TRBD1 matches at 7 bases. The CDR3 has 16 residues. V was clipped by 4 bases and J by 0 bases; unmatched bases: 7. The V gene's germline CDR1 is SGHRS and CDR2 YFSETQ.

This clone occurred once. The chain carries TRBV2 and TRBJ1-2; TRBD1 might be the D (6 bases). CDR3 length equals 13 residues. V lost 8 bases and J 4 bases, leaving 14 bases between the germline ends. CDR1 and CDR2 from the germline V gene are SNHLY and FYNNEI. The CDR3 here is CASYTGLIYGYTF. The CDR3, as DNA: TGTGCCAGCTACACAGGGTTGATCTATGGCTACACCTTC.

The J gene is TRBJ2-7, the V gene TRBV7-8; 14 bases are a match to TRBD2. V was clipped by 5 bases and J by 3 bases; unmatched bases: 3. The CDR3 loop spans 15 amino acids. Germline loops: CDR1 SGHVS, CDR2 FQNEAQ. CDR3 sequence (DNA): TGTGCCAGCAGCCCGGGACTAGCGGGGGTCTACGAGCAGTACTTC. It translates to CASSPGLAGVYEQYF.

The sample holds one count of this clone. The rearrangement links TRBV27 to TRBJ2-7, with D maybe TRBD1 (5 bases). CDR1 is MNHEY and CDR2 is SMNVEV in the germline V gene (reference sequence). Trimming shortened V by 7 bases and J by 3 bases, and 13 bases separated the two germline ends. This CDR3 has 13 amino acids. CDR3 sequence reads: CASTLQAGYEQYF. The CDR3 nucleotides read TGTGCCAGCACACTACAGGCAGGCTACGAGCAGTACTTC.

This clone was seen a single time. This rearrangement joins TRBV11-2 to TRBJ2-5, with a tentative D call TRBD2 (7 bases). CDR1 is SGHAT and CDR2 is FQNNGV in the germline V gene. The CDR3 covers 15 residues. With 10 bases removed from V and 1 base from J, the gap between germline ends came to 19 bases. This CDR3 is CATSRGAQGQETQYF. The DNA for the CDR3 is TGTGCCACCTCCCGGGGGGCGCAGGGCCAAGAGACCCAGTACTTC.

The V gene is TRBV2, the J gene TRBJ2-1; TRBD1 matches 7 bases. V lost 6 bases to trimming and J lost 3 bases; unmatched junction nucleotides: 8. Germline lookup yields CDR1 SNHLY and CDR2 FYNNEI. This CDR3 has 15 amino acids. In DNA, the CDR3 is TGTGCCAGCAGGGACCGGGACAGAAACTACAATGAGCAGTTCTTC. It specifies CASRDRDRNYNEQFF. Supplemented by reference TRBV2 and TRBJ2-1, the full variable domain reads EPEVTQTPSHQVTQMGQEVILRCVPISNHLYFYWYRQILGQKVEFLVSFYNNEISEKSEIFDDQFSVERPDGSNFTLKIRSTKLEDSAMYFCASRDRDRNYNEQFFGPGTRLTVL.

This chain connects TRBV18 to TRBJ1-3; weak D call: TRBD1 (6 bases). CDR1 KGHSH and CDR2 LQKENI come from the germline V gene. The CDR3 length is 17 residues. V was pared by 3 bases and J by 0 bases, with 15 bases between. The CDR3 DNA is TGTGCCAGCTCACCCGCACTGACAGGACCCTCTGGAAACACCATATATTTT. Protein sequence: CASSPALTGPSGNTIYF.

V is TRBV30 and J is TRBJ2-6, with TRBD2 as a possible D gene (6 bases). CDR1 is GTSNPN and CDR2 is SVGIG in the germline V gene (reference sequence). The ends were cut back, 2 bases at V and 2 bases at J, with 19 bases in the middle. This CDR3 has 18 residues. The CDR3 region is CAWSTALAIVTGANVLTF. Written as DNA, the CDR3 is TGTGCCTGGAGTACCGCCCTAGCGATAGTTACTGGGGCCAACGTCCTGACTTTC.

V and J are TRBV15 and TRBJ1-4, with TRBD1 identical over 7 bases. The germline gives CDR1 LNHNV, CDR2 YYDKDF (reference sequence). This CDR3 comprises 15 residues. V shed 8 bases, J shed 0 bases, and the junction held 6 bases outside the gene matches. In DNA form, the CDR3 reads TGTGCCACCCGGGGACAGTTAGCAACTAATGAAAAACTGTTTTTT. Amino acid sequence: CATRGQLATNEKLFF.

The V call is TRBV7-2, the J call TRBJ2-7, with 9 positions matching TRBD1. The germline V gene encodes CDR1 SGHTA and CDR2 FQGNSA. The V segment lost 5 bases and the J segment 3 bases; nucleotides outside the gene matches: 8. This CDR3 is built from 15 residues. CDR3 protein: CASSLLRTGDYEQYF. In DNA form, the CDR3 reads TGTGCCAGCAGCCTCCTCCGGACAGGGGACTACGAGCAGTACTTC. Filled out from reference TRBV7-2 and TRBJ2-7, the complete variable domain reads GAGVSQSPSNKVTEKGKDVELRCDPISGHTALYWYRQSLGQGLEFLIYFQGNSAPDKSGLPSDRFSAERTGGSVSTLTIQRTQQEDSAVYLCASSLLRTGDYEQYFGPGTRLTVT.

The rearrangement links TRBV19 to TRBJ1-1, with TRBD1 matching over 9 bases. The germline V gene encodes CDR1 LNHDA and CDR2 SQIVND (reference sequence). V lost 1 base and J lost 5; bases outside the gene matches: 8. The CDR3 extends over 16 amino acids. The CDR3 spells CASSIGWGDRATEAFF. Written as DNA, the CDR3 is TGTGCCAGTAGTATAGGTTGGGGGGACAGGGCGACTGAAGCTTTCTTT.

With respect to this clone: One end of the junction does not line up with germline, which may come from a read error. This chain joins TRBV7-9 and TRBJ1-2; possible D gene TRBD1, 5 bases. Germline CDR1 SEHNR, CDR2 FQNEAQ (reference sequence). This CDR3 has 13 residues. CDR3 sequence (DNA): TGTTCCAGCAGCTTTGAAGGGGCTGAGGGCTACACCTTC. Its protein is CSSSFEGAEGYTF.

The chain employs TRBV6-6 and TRBJ1-1, with 7 bases that match TRBD1. CDR1 and CDR2 from the germline V gene are MNHNY and SVGAGI (reference sequence). The CDR3 sequence is 16 residues long. After removal of 6 bases from V and 3 bases from J, the junction contained 13 bases not matched to a gene. The CDR3 reads CASRHRGGFMHTEAFF. The DNA for the CDR3 is TGTGCCAGCAGGCACAGGGGTGGGTTCATGCACACTGAAGCTTTCTTT.

The CDR3 coding sequence is TGTGCCAGCAGTCCACACCCGCAGGGCTCCTACGAGCAGTACTTC. It is translated as CASSPHPQGSYEQYF. The V and J genes are TRBV27 and TRBJ2-7; tentative D call: TRBD1 (5 bases). V lost 5 bases to trimming and J lost 0 bases, with 14 bases between them. There are 15 residues in the CDR3. The V gene's germline CDR1 is MNHEY and CDR2 SMNVEV (reference sequence).

This clone has just one count. V and J are TRBV5-4 and TRBJ2-5, with a possible D match to TRBD2 (5 bases). The V and J ends lost 1 base and 7 bases respectively, with 11 bases between them. The CDR3 sequence is 13 residues long. The germline V gene has CDR1 SGHNT and CDR2 YYREEE (reference sequence). CDR3 region: CASSLKDWPTQYF. In DNA form, the CDR3 reads TGTGCCAGCAGCTTGAAGGACTGGCCGACCCAGTACTTC.